This TCR beta chain was recorded in a study of T-cell memory formation after mild COVID-19. TCRdb re-derived calls from the 5' RACE reads in MiXCR, one entry per CDR3 protein. The table includes 470,000 or so distinct CDR3 sequences, around a sixth detected once. Germline lookup yields CDR1 KGHSH and CDR2 LQKENI. Trimming removed 3 bases from V and 0 bases from J, with 15 bases in between. CDR3 length: 18 residues. V gene TRBV18 combines with J gene TRBJ2-6, with D hard to call. The specimen sequenced was PBMCs or a T cell subset sorted from them (not recorded which). The source of this sequence is an adult woman who had mild COVID-19 (a few samples of this study predate the infection). Cell type and time point are not known. CDR3 nucleotide sequence: TGTGCCAGCTCACCCCCCTTTGTGGACCTCTCTGGGGCCAACGTCCTGACTTTC. Its translation is CASSPPFVDLSGANVLTF.